Following are 29 T cell receptor beta chains from one sample sequenced in a study of early T cells in non-severe SARS-CoV-2 infection. MiXCR was run by TCRdb on the 5' RACE reads, yielding one entry per CDR3 protein. Among some 57,000 distinct CDR3 sequences listed, about a tenth were seen once. The material sequenced was whole blood. These receptor sequences come from an adult who was a healthcare worker with PCR-confirmed SARS-CoV-2 infection or an uninfected control (not recorded which).

There are a few counts of this clonotype. The V gene is TRBV10-3, the J gene TRBJ1-1, with no clear D. CDR3 size: 12 residues. The V end lost 0 bases, the J end lost 4 bases, and 3 bases lay between the germline ends. The germline CDR1 and CDR2 sequences are ENHRY and SYGVKD. CDR3 sequence reads: CAISESFTEAFF. CDR3 DNA sequence: TGTGCCATCAGTGAGTCGTTCACTGAAGCTTTCTTT.

This clonotype was seen many times. This chain connects TRBV29-1 to TRBJ2-2; tentative D call: TRBD2 (5 bases). The CDR3 is made up of 12 amino acids. V was trimmed by 7 bases and J by 6 bases, leaving 12 bases between them. The germline V gene has CDR1 SQVTM and CDR2 ANQGSEA. This CDR3 reads CSAGLRSGELFF. The DNA for the CDR3 is TGCAGCGCAGGACTCCGGTCCGGGGAGCTGTTTTTT.

The V and J genes are TRBV7-9 and TRBJ2-3; D might be TRBD2 (6 bases). The germline gives CDR1 SEHNR, CDR2 FQNEAQ (reference sequence). V was shortened by 5 bases and J by 2 bases, with 17 bases between the two germline ends. This CDR3 has 16 amino acids. The DNA for the CDR3 is TGTGCCAGCAGCCCGGGGGACCGCAACCCCACAGATACGCAGTATTTT. Its translation: CASSPGDRNPTDTQYF.

This clonotype came up many times. V is TRBV6-6 and J is TRBJ1-2; D is ambiguous. Trimming removed 5 bases from V and 4 bases from J, with 5 bases in between. Germline-derived CDR1 and CDR2 are MNHNY and SVGAGI (reference sequence). The CDR3 loop spans 11 amino acids. CDR3: CASSPRYGYTF. The CDR3 nucleotides are TGTGCCAGCAGTCCACGCTATGGCTACACCTTC.

This clonotype was recorded many times. The V gene is TRBV7-2, the J gene TRBJ2-7; weak D call: TRBD2 (5 bases). The ends were cut back, 6 bases at V and 2 bases at J, with 14 bases in the middle. Germline V lookup: CDR1 SGHTA, CDR2 FQGNSA. This CDR3 is 14 amino acids long. In DNA, the CDR3 is TGTGCCAGCAGTGACCGGGATTTCGCCTACGAGCAGTACTTC. This gives the protein CASSDRDFAYEQYF.

The chain links TRBV10-3 to TRBJ1-2; the D gene is possibly TRBD1 (6 bases). Germline CDR1 ENHRY, CDR2 SYGVKD. The CDR3 loop spans 13 amino acids. With 7 bases removed from V and 2 bases from J, the gap between germline ends came to 11 bases. CDR3 sequence: CAITGGGNYGYTF. CDR3 DNA: TGTGCCATCACCGGGGGCGGGAACTATGGCTACACCTTC.

The rearrangement joins TRBV4-3 to TRBJ1-2, with 8 bases identical to TRBD1. J was trimmed by 0 bases and V by 3 bases; bases with no gene match: 6. The CDR3 runs 16 residues. CDR1 LGHNA and CDR2 YSLEER come from the germline V gene. DNA of the CDR3: TGCGCCAGCAGCCACGCTACAGGGGGACCTAACTATGGCTACACCTTC. This encodes CASSHATGGPNYGYTF.

The chain has TRBV11-2 and TRBJ2-5, with a tentative D call TRBD2 (6 bases). The V gene lost 4 bases and the J gene lost 5 bases, with 11 bases spanning the gap. The germline V gene encodes CDR1 SGHAT and CDR2 FQNNGV. CDR3 length equals 13 residues. The CDR3 loop reads CASSSYLAETQYF. CDR3 DNA: TGTGCCAGCAGCTCCTACCTAGCGGAGACCCAGTACTTC.

Many counts were recorded for this clonotype. V usage is TRBV20-1 and J usage is TRBJ2-7; D is uncertain. V gave up 6 bases and J gave up 5 bases, with 11 bases separating them. The CDR3 covers 11 residues. Germline CDR1 is DFQATT and CDR2 is SNEGSKA (reference sequence). The CDR3 nucleotides are TGCAGTGCCTTTAAGTGGGACGAGCAGTACTTC. This sequence encodes CSAFKWDEQYF.

About this clonotype: Given a much more abundant clone one base away, this may be a read error. The V call is TRBV5-4, the J call TRBJ1-1; tentatively, D is TRBD1 (6 bases). Germline lookup yields CDR1 SGHNT and CDR2 YYREEE (reference sequence). V was clipped by 3 bases and J by 5 bases, with 17 bases between them. CDR3 length: 15 residues. CDR3 region: CASSSIMGAPTEAFF. DNA of the CDR3: TGTGCCAGCAGCTCGATTATGGGGGCACCTACTGAAGCTTTCTTT.

This clonotype was observed a handful of times. This chain joins TRBV27 and TRBJ2-3, with TRBD1 matching 9 bases. The V and J ends lost 6 bases and 5 bases, in that order; junction bases with no gene match: 9. The germline V gene has CDR1 MNHEY and CDR2 SMNVEV (reference sequence). There are 15 residues in the CDR3. This CDR3 is CASRHYRGPEDTQYF. In DNA, the CDR3 is TGTGCCAGCAGGCATTACAGGGGGCCGGAAGATACGCAGTATTTT.

A remark on this clonotype: One end of the junction fails to match germline, which may point to a read error. The CDR3 is CASSLARDLARF. The CDR3 DNA follows: TGTGCCAGCAGCTTAGCTCGGGACTTGGCCCGATTT. J is TRBJ2-3 and V is TRBV7-2; weak D call: TRBD2 (6 bases). There are 12 residues in the CDR3. Germline lookup yields CDR1 SGHTA and CDR2 FQGNSA.

The chain carries TRBV7-8 and TRBJ2-7, with D uncertain. The V and J ends lost 8 bases and 3 bases respectively, with 11 bases between them. The CDR3 consists of 12 residues. CDR1 and CDR2 (germline): SGHVS, FQNEAQ. The CDR3 DNA is TGTGCCAGCTCCCGTTCGGACTACGAGCAGTACTTC. Protein product: CASSRSDYEQYF.

This clonotype was found a few times. The rearrangement joins TRBV7-2 to TRBJ2-4, with D possibly TRBD2 on 6 matching bases. This CDR3 region has 16 residues. The germline gives CDR1 SGHTA, CDR2 FQGNSA. The V end lost 1 base, the J end lost 1 base, and 11 bases lay between the germline ends. For the CDR3, the DNA is TGTGCCAGCAGCTTAGTCTCACGGGGGGCCAAAAACATTCAGTACTTC. This codes for CASSLVSRGAKNIQYF.

Many counts were recorded for this clonotype. This chain links TRBV2 with TRBJ2-7, with no clear D. The CDR3 extends over 13 amino acids. The germline CDR1 and CDR2 sequences are SNHLY and FYNNEI. V lost 6 bases and J 3 bases, leaving 12 bases between the germline ends. The CDR3 is CASSAARNYEQYF. The CDR3 nucleotides read TGTGCCAGCAGCGCCGCTCGGAACTACGAGCAGTACTTC.

This clonotype was counted at least ten times. The DNA is omitted, as the CDR3 cannot be located on it reliably, and the CDR3 follows TCRdb's listing. The CDR3 is CSVGAGTPAFF. This chain links TRBV29-1 with TRBJ2-1; the table assigns TRBD1, which was not confirmed against the DNA. Germline V gene lookup returns CDR1 SQVTM and CDR2 ANQGSEA. The length of the CDR3 is 11 amino acids, counting both ends.

This clonotype appeared a few times. The chain combines TRBV7-2 with TRBJ1-6; 10 bases align to TRBD1. This CDR3 spans 15 amino acids. Trimming cost V 2 bases and J 9 bases; bases outside gene matches: 4. The germline V gene encodes CDR1 SGHTA and CDR2 FQGNSA. In DNA form, the CDR3 reads TGTGCCAGCAGCTTACAGAGGACAGGGGGTTCACCCCTCCACTTT. Translation gives CASSLQRTGGSPLHF.

The sample holds many counts of this clonotype. The chain employs TRBV25-1 and TRBJ2-1, with 9 bases aligning to TRBD1. The V and J ends lost 3 bases and 4 bases, in that order; junction bases with no gene match: 10. The CDR3 is made up of 17 amino acids. The V gene's germline CDR1 is MGHDK and CDR2 SYGVNS. Written as DNA, the CDR3 is TGTGCCAGCAGTGATGGGACAGGGAGTTTAATTTACAATGAGCAGTTCTTC. Protein product: CASSDGTGSLIYNEQFF.

This clonotype was counted only a few times. The genes are TRBV11-2 and TRBJ2-3, with 7 positions matching TRBD2. Germline V gene sequence: CDR1 SGHAT, CDR2 FQNNGV. V was pared by 9 bases and J by 2 bases, with 5 bases of the junction left unmatched. The CDR3 has 13 amino acids. CDR3: CASYGGNTDTQYF. In DNA, the CDR3 is TGTGCCAGTTACGGGGGGAACACAGATACGCAGTATTTT.

This clonotype occurred many times. The rearrangement uses TRBV20-1 and TRBJ2-3; 8 positions agree with TRBD2. The CDR3 loop spans 15 amino acids. Germline V CDR1 and CDR2: DFQATT, SNEGSKA (reference sequence). Germline trimming cut 3 bases from V and 1 base from J; bases unmatched to any gene: 6. CDR3 DNA: TGCAGTGCTAGTTCCGGGGGGGCTGGCACAGATACGCAGTATTTT. It is translated as CSASSGGAGTDTQYF.

Ten or more counts support this clonotype. The chain recombines TRBV6-1 with TRBJ2-3; 7 nucleotides align to TRBD1. Per germline, CDR1 MNHNS and CDR2 SASEGT. The CDR3 consists of 15 residues. The V gene end was trimmed by 2 bases and the J gene end by 6 bases; junction bases not matched to a gene: 8. CDR3 nucleotides: TGTGCCAGCAGTGAATCGCGACAGGGTGTTGATACGCAGTATTTT. Residues: CASSESRQGVDTQYF.

This clonotype was counted ten times or more. The chain links TRBV12-3 or TRBV12-4 to TRBJ1-1; D possibly corresponds to TRBD1 (6 bases). The CDR3 consists of 12 residues. V was trimmed by 4 bases and J by 8 bases, leaving 11 bases between them. CDR3 sequence (DNA): TGTGCCAGCAGTTGGGACATCCGGGAAGCTTTCTTT. Protein sequence: CASSWDIREAFF.

The table lists this clonotype with many counts. V gene TRBV11-2 combines with J gene TRBJ2-5; weak D call: TRBD1 (6 bases). This CDR3 spans 14 amino acids. CDR1 SGHAT and CDR2 FQNNGV come from the germline V gene. Between the trimmed V and J ends, which lost 4 bases and 4 bases, there was a span of 13 bases. This CDR3 reads CASSYNRVRETQYF. CDR3 DNA sequence: TGTGCCAGCAGCTATAACAGGGTGAGAGAGACCCAGTACTTC. Filled out from reference TRBV11-2 and TRBJ2-5, the complete variable domain reads EAGVAQSPRYKIIEKRQSVAFWCNPISGHATLYWYQQILGQGPKLLIQFQNNGVVDDSQLPKDRFSAERLKGVDSTLKIQPAKLEDSAVYLCASSYNRVRETQYFGPGTRLLVL.

At least ten counts were recorded for this clonotype. The chain uses TRBV5-1 and TRBJ1-5; 9 nucleotides agree with TRBD1. This CDR3 spans 16 amino acids. The germline CDR1 and CDR2 sequences are SGHRS and YFSETQ. With V trimmed by 4 bases and J by 5 bases, 10 bases remained unmatched. Here the CDR3 reads CASSPDYGDRDQPQHF. The CDR3 DNA reads as TGCGCCAGCAGCCCGGATTACGGGGACAGGGATCAGCCCCAGCATTTT.

There are many counts of this clonotype. The chain is built from TRBV6-6 and TRBJ2-3; possible D gene TRBD1, 6 bases. The CDR3 runs 14 residues. Germline V gene sequence: CDR1 MNHNY, CDR2 SVGAGI (reference sequence). V shed 4 bases and J shed 3 bases, with 11 bases lying between them. The CDR3 nucleotides read TGTGCCAGCAGTTTCGGACAGTCGACAGATACGCAGTATTTT. Its protein is CASSFGQSTDTQYF.

This clonotype was recorded many times. The chain carries TRBV20-1 and TRBJ2-5, with D hard to call. The V end was cut by 2 bases, the J end by 3 bases, with 4 bases between. Germline V lookup: CDR1 DFQATT, CDR2 SNEGSKA (reference sequence). CDR3 size: 11 residues. DNA of the CDR3: TGCAGTGCTAGACCGAAAGAGACCCAGTACTTC. Protein sequence: CSARPKETQYF.

This clonotype was observed a handful of times. The chain links TRBV6-1 to TRBJ2-3; TRBD2 matches at 8 bases. V gave up 3 bases and J gave up 0 bases; unmatched junction bases: 5. The V gene's germline CDR1 is MNHNS and CDR2 SASEGT. The CDR3 extends over 16 amino acids. The CDR3 loop reads CASSDQGGGSTDTQYF. In DNA, the CDR3 is TGTGCCAGCAGTGATCAGGGCGGGGGGAGCACAGATACGCAGTATTTT.

The genes are TRBV4-1 and TRBJ2-6; TRBD1 matches at 7 bases. CDR1 and CDR2 from the germline V gene are MGHRA and YSYEKL. Trimming cost V 3 bases and J 2 bases; bases outside gene matches: 7. The CDR3 spans 17 residues. The CDR3 nucleotides read TGCGCCAGCAGCCATATCGGGACAGCCCCTGGGGCCAACGTCCTGACTTTC. Its translation: CASSHIGTAPGANVLTF.

The rearrangement uses TRBV9 and TRBJ2-3; D possibly corresponds to TRBD2 (6 bases). The length of the CDR3 is 13 residues. Germline V gene data show CDR1 as SGDLS and CDR2 as YYNGEE. Deletions cut 3 bases from V and 4 bases from J, with 9 bases between. The CDR3, as DNA: TGTGCCAGCAGCGCCCCTAGCGCAGATACGCAGTATTTT. It codes for CASSAPSADTQYF. Together with reference TRBV9 and TRBJ2-3, the CDR3 gives the full variable domain: DSGVTQTPKHLITATGQRVTLRCSPRSGDLSVYWYQQSLDQGLQFLIQYYNGEERAKGNILERFSAQQFPDLHSELNLSSLELGDSALYFCASSAPSADTQYFGPGTRLTVL.